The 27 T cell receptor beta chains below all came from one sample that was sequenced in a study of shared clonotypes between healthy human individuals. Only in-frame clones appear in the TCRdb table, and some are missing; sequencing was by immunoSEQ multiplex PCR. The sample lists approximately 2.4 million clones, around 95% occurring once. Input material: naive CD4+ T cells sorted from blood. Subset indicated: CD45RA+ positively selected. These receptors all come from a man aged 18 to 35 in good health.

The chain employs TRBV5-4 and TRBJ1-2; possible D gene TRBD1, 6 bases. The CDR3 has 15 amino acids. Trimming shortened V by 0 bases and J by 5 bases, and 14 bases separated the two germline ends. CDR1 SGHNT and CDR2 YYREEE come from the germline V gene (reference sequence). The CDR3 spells CASSLGGGQLYGYTF. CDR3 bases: TGTGCCAGCAGCTTGGGGGGCGGACAGCTTTATGGCTACACCTTC.

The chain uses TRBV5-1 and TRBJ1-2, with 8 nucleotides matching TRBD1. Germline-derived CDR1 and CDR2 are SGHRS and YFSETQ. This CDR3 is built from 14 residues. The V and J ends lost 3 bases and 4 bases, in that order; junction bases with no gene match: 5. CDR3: CASSSGGVGYGYTF. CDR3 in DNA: TGCGCCAGCAGCTCAGGGGGCGTCGGCTATGGCTACACCTTC.

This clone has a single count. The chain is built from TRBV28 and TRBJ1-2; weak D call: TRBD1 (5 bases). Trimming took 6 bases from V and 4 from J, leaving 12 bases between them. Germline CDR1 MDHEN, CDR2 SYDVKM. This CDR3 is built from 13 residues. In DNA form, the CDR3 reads TGTGCCAGCAGACAGGACCCACTCTATGGCTACACCTTC. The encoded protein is CASRQDPLYGYTF.

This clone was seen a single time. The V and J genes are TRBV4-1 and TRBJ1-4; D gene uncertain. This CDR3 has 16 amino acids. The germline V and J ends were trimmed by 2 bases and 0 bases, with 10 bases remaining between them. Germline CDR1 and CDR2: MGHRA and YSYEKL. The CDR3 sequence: CASSQTPFTTNEKLFF. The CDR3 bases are TGCGCCAGCAGCCAAACACCCTTTACAACTAATGAAAAACTGTTTTTT.

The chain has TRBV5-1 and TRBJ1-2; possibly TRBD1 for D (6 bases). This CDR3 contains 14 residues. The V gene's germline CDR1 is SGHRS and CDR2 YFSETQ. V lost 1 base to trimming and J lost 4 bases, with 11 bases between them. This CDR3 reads CASSLTGSGYGYTF. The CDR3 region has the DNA TGCGCCAGCAGCTTGACAGGGTCAGGCTATGGCTACACCTTC.

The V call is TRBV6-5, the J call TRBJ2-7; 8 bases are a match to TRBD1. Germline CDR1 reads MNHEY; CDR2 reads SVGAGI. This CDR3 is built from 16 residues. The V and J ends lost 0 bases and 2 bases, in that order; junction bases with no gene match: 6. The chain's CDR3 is CASSYSGDRLAYEQYF. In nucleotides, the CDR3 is TGTGCCAGCAGTTACTCGGGGGACAGGCTCGCCTACGAGCAGTACTTC.

The CDR3 DNA sequence: TGTGCCACCCGGAGAGAAGATCAGCCCCAGCATTTT. It translates to CATRREDQPQHF. The J gene is TRBJ1-5, the V gene TRBV6-6; D is ambiguous. Trimming cost V 10 bases and J 5 bases, with 12 bases left between them. Germline CDR1 and CDR2: MNHNY and SVGAGI (reference sequence). The CDR3 has 12 amino acids.

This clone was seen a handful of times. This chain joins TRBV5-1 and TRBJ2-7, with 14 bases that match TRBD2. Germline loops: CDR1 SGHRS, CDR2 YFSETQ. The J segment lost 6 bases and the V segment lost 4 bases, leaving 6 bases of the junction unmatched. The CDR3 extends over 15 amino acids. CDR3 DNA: TGCGCCAGCAGCACCGGACTAGCGGGGGGACCCGAGCAGTACTTC. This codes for CASSTGLAGGPEQYF.

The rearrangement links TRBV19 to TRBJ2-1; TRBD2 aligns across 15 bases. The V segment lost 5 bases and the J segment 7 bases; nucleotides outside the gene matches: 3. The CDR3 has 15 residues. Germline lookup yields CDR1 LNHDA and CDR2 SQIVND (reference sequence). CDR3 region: CASSGLAGGRNEQFF. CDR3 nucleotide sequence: TGTGCCAGTAGTGGACTAGCGGGGGGGCGTAATGAGCAGTTCTTC.

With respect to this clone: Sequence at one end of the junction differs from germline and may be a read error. The DNA of the CDR3 is TGTGCGTGGAGAGGGACTAGCGGGTATCCCTACGAGCAGTACTTC. Amino acids: CAWRGTSGYPYEQYF. V gene TRBV30 combines with J gene TRBJ2-7; 12 nucleotides align to TRBD2. CDR1 and CDR2 (germline): GTSNPN, SVGIG (reference sequence). This CDR3 is built from 15 residues.

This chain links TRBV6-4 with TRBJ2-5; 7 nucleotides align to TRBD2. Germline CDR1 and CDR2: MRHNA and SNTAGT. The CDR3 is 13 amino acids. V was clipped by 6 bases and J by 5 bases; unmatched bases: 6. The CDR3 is CASRAGPGETQYF. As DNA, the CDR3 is TGTGCCAGCAGAGCGGGGCCTGGGGAGACCCAGTACTTC.

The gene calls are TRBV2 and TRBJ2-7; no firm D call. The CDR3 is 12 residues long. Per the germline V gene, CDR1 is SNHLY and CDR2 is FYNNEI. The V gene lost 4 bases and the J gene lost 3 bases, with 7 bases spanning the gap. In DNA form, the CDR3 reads TGTGCCAGCAGTGTTACAGACTACGAGCAGTACTTC. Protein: CASSVTDYEQYF.

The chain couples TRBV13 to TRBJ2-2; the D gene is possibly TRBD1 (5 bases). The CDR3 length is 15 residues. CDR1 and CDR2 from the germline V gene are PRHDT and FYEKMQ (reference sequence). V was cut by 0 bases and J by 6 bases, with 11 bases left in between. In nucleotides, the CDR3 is TGTGCCAGCAGCTTAGGCCGAAGGGGTCCCGGGGAGCTGTTTTTT. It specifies CASSLGRRGPGELFF.

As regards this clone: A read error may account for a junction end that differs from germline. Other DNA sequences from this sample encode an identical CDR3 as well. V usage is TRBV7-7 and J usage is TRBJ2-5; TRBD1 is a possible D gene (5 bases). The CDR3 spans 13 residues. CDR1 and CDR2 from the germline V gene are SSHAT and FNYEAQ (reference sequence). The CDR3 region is CASSLGATETQYF. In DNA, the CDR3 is TGTGCTAGCAGCTTAGGGGCCACAGAGACCCAGTACTTC.

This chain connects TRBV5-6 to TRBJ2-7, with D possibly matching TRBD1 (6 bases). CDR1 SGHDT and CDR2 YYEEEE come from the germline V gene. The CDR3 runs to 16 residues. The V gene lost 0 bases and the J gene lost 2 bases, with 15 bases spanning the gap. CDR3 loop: CASSLATGWATYEQYF. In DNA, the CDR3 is TGTGCCAGCAGCTTGGCCACAGGGTGGGCAACCTACGAGCAGTACTTC.

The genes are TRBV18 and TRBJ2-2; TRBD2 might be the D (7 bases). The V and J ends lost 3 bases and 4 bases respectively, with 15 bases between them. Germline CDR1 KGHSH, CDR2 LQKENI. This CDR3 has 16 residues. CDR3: CASSPVGGRSTGELFF. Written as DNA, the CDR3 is TGTGCCAGCTCACCGGTCGGGGGGCGAAGCACCGGGGAGCTGTTTTTT.

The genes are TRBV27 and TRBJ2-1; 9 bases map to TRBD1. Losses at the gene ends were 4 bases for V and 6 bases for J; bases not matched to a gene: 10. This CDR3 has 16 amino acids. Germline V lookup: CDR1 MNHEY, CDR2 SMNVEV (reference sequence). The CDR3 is CASSSSGTGRGNEQFF. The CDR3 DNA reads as TGTGCCAGCAGTTCCTCCGGGACAGGGAGGGGCAATGAGCAGTTCTTC.

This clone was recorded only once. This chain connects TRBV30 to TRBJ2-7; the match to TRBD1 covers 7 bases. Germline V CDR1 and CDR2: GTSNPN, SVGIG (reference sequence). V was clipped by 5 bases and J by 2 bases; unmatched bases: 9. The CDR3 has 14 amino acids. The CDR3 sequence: CAWSTGYGTYEQYF. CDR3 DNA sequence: TGTGCCTGGTCGACAGGGTACGGGACCTACGAGCAGTACTTC.

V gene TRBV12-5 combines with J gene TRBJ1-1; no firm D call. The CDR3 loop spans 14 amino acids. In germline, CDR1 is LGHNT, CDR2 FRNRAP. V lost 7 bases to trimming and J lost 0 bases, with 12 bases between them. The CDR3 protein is CASALEAVNTEAFF. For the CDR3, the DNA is TGTGCTAGTGCCTTGGAAGCAGTGAACACTGAAGCTTTCTTT.

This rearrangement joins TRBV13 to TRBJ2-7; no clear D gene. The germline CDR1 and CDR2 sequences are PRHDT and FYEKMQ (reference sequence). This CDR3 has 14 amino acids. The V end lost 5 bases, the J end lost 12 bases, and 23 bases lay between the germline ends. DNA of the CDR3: TGTGCCAGCAGCCCCTTTACGTTCCAAACCGTTCTGTACTTC. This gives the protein CASSPFTFQTVLYF.

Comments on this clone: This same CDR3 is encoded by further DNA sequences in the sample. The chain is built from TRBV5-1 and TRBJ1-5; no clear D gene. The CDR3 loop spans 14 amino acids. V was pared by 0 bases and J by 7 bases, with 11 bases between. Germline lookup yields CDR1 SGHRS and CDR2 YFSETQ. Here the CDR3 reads CASSLEGGGQPQHF. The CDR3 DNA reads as TGCGCCAGCAGCTTGGAGGGAGGAGGGCAGCCCCAGCATTTT.

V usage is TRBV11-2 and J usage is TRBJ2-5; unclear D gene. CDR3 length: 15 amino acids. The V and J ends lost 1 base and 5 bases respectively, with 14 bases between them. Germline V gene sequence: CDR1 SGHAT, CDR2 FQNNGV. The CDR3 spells CASSLAPGIQETQYF. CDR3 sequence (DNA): TGTGCCAGCAGCTTAGCCCCGGGCATACAGGAGACCCAGTACTTC.

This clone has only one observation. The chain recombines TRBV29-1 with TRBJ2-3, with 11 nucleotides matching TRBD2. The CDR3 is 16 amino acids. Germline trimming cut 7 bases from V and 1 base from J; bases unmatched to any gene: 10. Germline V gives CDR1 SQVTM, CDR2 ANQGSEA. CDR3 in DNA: TGCAGCGCCGGGGCTGGACTAGCGGGCCGCACAGATACGCAGTATTTT. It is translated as CSAGAGLAGRTDTQYF.

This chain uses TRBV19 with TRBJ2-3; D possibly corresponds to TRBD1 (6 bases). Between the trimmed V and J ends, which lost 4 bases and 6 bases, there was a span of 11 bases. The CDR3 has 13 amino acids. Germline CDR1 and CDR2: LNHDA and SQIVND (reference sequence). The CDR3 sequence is CASSTLRGDTQYF. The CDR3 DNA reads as TGTGCCAGTAGTACTCTCAGGGGTGATACGCAGTATTTT.

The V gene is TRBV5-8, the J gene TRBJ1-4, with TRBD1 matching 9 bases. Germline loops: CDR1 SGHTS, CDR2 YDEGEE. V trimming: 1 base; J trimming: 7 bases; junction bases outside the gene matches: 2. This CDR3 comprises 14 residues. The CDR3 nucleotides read TGTGCCAGCAGCTTGACAGGGGGCGGTGAAAAACTGTTTTTT. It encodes CASSLTGGGEKLFF. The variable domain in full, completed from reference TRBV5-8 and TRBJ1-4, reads EAGVTQSPTHLIKTRGQQATLRCSPISGHTSVYWYQQALGLGLQFLLWYDEGEERNRGNFPPRFSGRQFPNYSSELNVNALELEDSALYLCASSLTGGGEKLFFGSGTQLSVL.

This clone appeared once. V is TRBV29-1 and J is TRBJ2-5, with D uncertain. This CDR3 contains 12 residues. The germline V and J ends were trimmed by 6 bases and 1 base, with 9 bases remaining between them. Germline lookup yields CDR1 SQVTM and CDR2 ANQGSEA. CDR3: CSVQAVQETQYF. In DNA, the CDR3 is TGCAGCGTCCAGGCCGTCCAAGAGACCCAGTACTTC.

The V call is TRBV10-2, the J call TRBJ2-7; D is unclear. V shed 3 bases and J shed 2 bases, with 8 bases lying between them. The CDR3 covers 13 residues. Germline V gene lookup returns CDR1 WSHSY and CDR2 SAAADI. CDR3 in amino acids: CASSEAPTYEQYF. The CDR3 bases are TGCGCCAGCAGTGAAGCCCCGACCTACGAGCAGTACTTC.